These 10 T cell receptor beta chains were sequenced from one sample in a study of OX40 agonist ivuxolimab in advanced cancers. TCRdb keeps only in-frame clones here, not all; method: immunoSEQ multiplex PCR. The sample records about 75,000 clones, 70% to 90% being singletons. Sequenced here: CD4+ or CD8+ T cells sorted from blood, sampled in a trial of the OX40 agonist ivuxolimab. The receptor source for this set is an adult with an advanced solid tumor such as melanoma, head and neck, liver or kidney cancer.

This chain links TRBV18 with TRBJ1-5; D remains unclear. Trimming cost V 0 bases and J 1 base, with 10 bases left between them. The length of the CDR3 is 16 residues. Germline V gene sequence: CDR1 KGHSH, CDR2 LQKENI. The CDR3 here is CASSPPPLGSNQPQHF. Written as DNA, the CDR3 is TGTGCCAGCTCACCACCCCCACTTGGCAGCAATCAGCCCCAGCATTTT.

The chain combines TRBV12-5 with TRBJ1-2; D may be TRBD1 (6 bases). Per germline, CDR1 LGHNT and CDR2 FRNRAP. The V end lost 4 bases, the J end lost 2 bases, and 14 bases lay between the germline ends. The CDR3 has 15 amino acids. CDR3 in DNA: TGTGCTAGTGGTTCGTACGGGACACTGAACTATGGCTACACCTTC. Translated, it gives CASGSYGTLNYGYTF.

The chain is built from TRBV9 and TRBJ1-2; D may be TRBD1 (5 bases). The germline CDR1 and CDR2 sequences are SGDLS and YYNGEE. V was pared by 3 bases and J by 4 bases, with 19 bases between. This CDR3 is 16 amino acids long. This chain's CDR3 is CASSAERQRIPYGYTF. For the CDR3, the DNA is TGTGCCAGCAGCGCGGAAAGACAGCGGATCCCCTATGGCTACACCTTC.

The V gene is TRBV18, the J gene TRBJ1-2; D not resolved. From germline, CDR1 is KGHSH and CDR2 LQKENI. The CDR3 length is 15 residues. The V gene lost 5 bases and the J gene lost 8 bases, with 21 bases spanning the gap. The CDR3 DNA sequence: TGTGCCAGCTCAGTCGAATCTCCAATATCGGTAGGCTACACCTTC. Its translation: CASSVESPISVGYTF.

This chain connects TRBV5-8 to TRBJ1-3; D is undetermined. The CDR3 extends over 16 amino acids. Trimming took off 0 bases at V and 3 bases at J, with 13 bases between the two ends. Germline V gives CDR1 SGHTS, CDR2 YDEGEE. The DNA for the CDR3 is TGTGCCAGCAGCTTGGCCAGGTCTACTCTTGGAAACACCATATATTTT. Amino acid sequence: CASSLARSTLGNTIYF.

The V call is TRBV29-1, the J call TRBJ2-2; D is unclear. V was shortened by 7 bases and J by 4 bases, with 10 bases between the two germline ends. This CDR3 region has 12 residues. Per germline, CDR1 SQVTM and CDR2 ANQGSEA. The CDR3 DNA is TGCAGCGGCGGTCAGGTCACCGGGGAGCTGTTTTTT. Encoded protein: CSGGQVTGELFF.

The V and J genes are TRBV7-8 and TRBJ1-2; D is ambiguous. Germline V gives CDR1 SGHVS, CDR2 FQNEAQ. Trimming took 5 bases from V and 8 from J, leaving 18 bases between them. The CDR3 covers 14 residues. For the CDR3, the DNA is TGTGCCAGCAGCCCAAGAAGGGATTCGAGGGGCTACACCTTC. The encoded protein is CASSPRRDSRGYTF.

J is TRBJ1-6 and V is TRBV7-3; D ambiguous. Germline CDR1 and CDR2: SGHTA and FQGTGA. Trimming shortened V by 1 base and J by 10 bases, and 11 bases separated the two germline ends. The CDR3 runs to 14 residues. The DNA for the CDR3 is TGTGCCAGCAGCTTAATACCCGAGAAGTCACCCCTCCACTTT. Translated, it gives CASSLIPEKSPLHF.

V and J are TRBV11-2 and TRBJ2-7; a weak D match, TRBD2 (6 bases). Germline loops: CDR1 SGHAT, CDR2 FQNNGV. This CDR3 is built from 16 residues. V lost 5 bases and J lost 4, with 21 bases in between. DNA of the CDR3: TGTGCCAGCAGCACCCAACCTCCGGGACTGGTTTACGAGCAGTACTTC. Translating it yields CASSTQPPGLVYEQYF.

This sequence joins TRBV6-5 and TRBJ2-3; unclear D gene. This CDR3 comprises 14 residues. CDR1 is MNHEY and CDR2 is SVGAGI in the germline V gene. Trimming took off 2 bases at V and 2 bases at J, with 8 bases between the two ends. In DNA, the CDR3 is TGTGCCAGCAGTTACGCGGCCTCCACAGATACGCAGTATTTT. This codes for CASSYAASTDTQYF.